This T cell receptor beta chain stems from a study of PD-1 blockade in mismatch repair-deficient tumors (dated by TCRdb to the late 2010s). About the full investigation: The trial enrolled some 90 consecutive patients with more than ten mismatch repair-deficient cancer types between late 2013 and late 2016, all previously treated and progressing. Deep sequencing of TCR CDR3 regions was used to track tumor-associated T cell clones in peripheral blood of patients responding to PD-1 blockade. Summary of the overall study and its limitations: Tumor-resident clones, often undetectable in blood before treatment, expanded rapidly after pembrolizumab and then contracted, generally before radiologic responses.

The CDR3 sequence holds 14 residues, the cysteine and phenylalanine included. CDR3 DNA only is kept here, 42 bases in frame from base 1. V drops 4 bases and J drops 2 bases, leaving 10 bases in between. The germline V gene supplies CDR1 MGHRA and CDR2 YSYEKL. For each enrolled patient, mismatch repair deficiency was established using either polymerase chain reaction or immunohistochemistry. TCR sequencing was carried out for three patients who responded to pembrolizumab therapy. Pembrolizumab PD-1 blockade was prospectively tested in advanced mismatch repair-deficient cancers, regardless of tissue of origin, in the phase II trial. Peripheral blood T cell samples were collected serially, before PD-1 blockade began and at several time points afterward. The timing of each blood sample was reported as weeks after the first dose of pembrolizumab. Comment on this clone: No antigen is known for it. There are no base qualities to consult, and no much larger clone falls within one base.

The method was the immunoSEQ multiplex PCR assay. Held by TCRdb, this immuneACCESS table contains in-frame sequences only and omits some clones. Under half of the omission traces to an unresolved V gene where checked; the cause of the rest is unknown. Recorded for this sample are 100,000 to 150,000 clones; about 86% of them occurred a single time. Less than 15% of the sample is in the top ten clones. The chain employs TRBV4-1 and TRBJ2-3; the D segment cannot be called with confidence. The starting material was peripheral blood, obtained 44 weeks after starting pembrolizumab. The sequence was obtained from an adult with mismatch repair-deficient cancer. The CDR3 loop reads CASSLTDHTDTQYF. The DNA sequence follows: TGCGCCAGCAGCCTAACCGACCACACAGATACGCAGTATTTT.